This section outlines one TCR beta chain sequence together with its context. Its antigen is not identified. The data are from a study of T cell responses to AZD1222 COVID-19 vaccine. Study-level background: Whether given at about 4 or about 12 weeks, second doses were pooled. Findings of the study overall: Rises in breadth and depth of Spike-specific TCRs came after two AZD1222 doses. Reportedly, close to half of spike-specific TCRs are directed against unmutated variant regions.

The CDR3 runs to 12 residues. Trimming removed 4 bases from V and 8 bases from J, with 11 bases in between. CDR1 is LGHDT and CDR2 is YNNKEL in the germline V gene (reference sequence). The assay was immunoSEQ multiplex PCR, and TCRdb's table has in-frame clones only and misses some. The sample lists 83,000 or so clones, more than 70% occurring once. The chain combines TRBV3-1 (or the pseudogene TRBV3-2) with TRBJ1-1, with D possibly being TRBD1 (6 bases). The receptor's source is an adult in good health. The specimen comprised peripheral blood, sampled on day 0 of AZD1222 vaccination. The CDR3 is CASSLIQGEAFF. In DNA form, the CDR3 reads TGTGCCAGCAGCCTTATACAGGGAGAAGCTTTCTTT.